One sample yielded the 25 T cell receptor beta chains listed below, sequenced in a study of T cell repertoires in ileal Crohn's disease. The method was immunoSEQ multiplex PCR; TCRdb's version includes in-frame clones alone and lacks a portion of them. The table shows roughly 13,000 clones, with 78% occurring only once. Sample: ileal tissue. All receptors come from an adult with Crohn's disease.

The chain uses TRBV30 and TRBJ2-3, with 7 bases fitting TRBD1. CDR1 and CDR2 (germline): GTSNPN, SVGIG (reference sequence). The CDR3 consists of 14 residues. J was trimmed by 4 bases and V by 0 bases; bases with no gene match: 4. CDR3 nucleotides: TGTGCCTGGAGTGTGATGCAGGGGGCAGATACGCAGTATTTT. Protein product: CAWSVMQGADTQYF.

The V gene is TRBV28, the J gene TRBJ2-7; D might be TRBD2 (6 bases). Germline CDR1 MDHEN, CDR2 SYDVKM. The CDR3 has 14 residues. V was clipped by 4 bases and J by 3 bases, with 13 bases between them. The CDR3: CASSSGTFLYEQYF. CDR3 in DNA: TGTGCCAGCAGTTCTGGGACTTTTCTCTACGAGCAGTACTTC.

The rearrangement uses TRBV4-1 and TRBJ2-7; the D is unclear. The length of the CDR3 is 15 residues. The ends were cut back, 0 bases at V and 3 bases at J, with 12 bases in the middle. Germline loops: CDR1 MGHRA, CDR2 YSYEKL. As DNA, the CDR3 is TGCGCCAGCAGCCAAGATAGCTTTATGATCTACGAGCAGTACTTC. Translating it yields CASSQDSFMIYEQYF.

The CDR3 sequence: CASTDRASPLHF. In DNA form, the CDR3 reads TGTGCCAGCACCGACAGGGCTTCACCCCTCCACTTT. The chain carries TRBV2 and TRBJ1-6; the match to TRBD1 covers 7 bases. Germline V gene sequence: CDR1 SNHLY, CDR2 FYNNEI. The V and J ends lost 7 bases and 9 bases, in that order; junction bases with no gene match: 3. The CDR3 spans 12 residues.

The chain has TRBV2 and TRBJ1-1, with D unresolved. CDR3 length equals 12 residues. The V and J ends lost 6 bases and 4 bases respectively, with 9 bases between them. Germline V gives CDR1 SNHLY, CDR2 FYNNEI. The CDR3 reads CASSARGTEAFF. CDR3 coding DNA: TGTGCCAGCAGCGCGCGGGGCACTGAAGCTTTCTTT.

The V call is TRBV19, the J call TRBJ2-5; the match to TRBD2 covers 8 bases. Germline assignment: CDR1 LNHDA and CDR2 SQIVND (reference sequence). The V and J ends lost 4 bases and 3 bases, in that order; junction bases with no gene match: 4. This CDR3 region has 14 residues. The CDR3: CASSNLAGKETQYF. Written as DNA, the CDR3 is TGTGCCAGTAGTAATTTAGCGGGGAAAGAGACCCAGTACTTC.

The V gene is TRBV13, the J gene TRBJ2-2, with 8 bases fitting TRBD2. This CDR3 spans 16 amino acids. After removal of 2 bases from V and 7 bases from J, the junction contained 9 bases not matched to a gene. The V gene's germline CDR1 is PRHDT and CDR2 FYEKMQ (reference sequence). DNA of the CDR3: TGTGCCAGCAGCTTATCGGGCCGGGGGGGCCACGGGGAGCTGTTTTTT. The encoded protein is CASSLSGRGGHGELFF.

This chain connects TRBV6-6 to TRBJ1-2, with a possible D match to TRBD1 (5 bases). The germline V and J ends were trimmed by 2 bases and 0 bases, with 10 bases remaining between them. Germline CDR1 MNHNY, CDR2 SVGAGI (reference sequence). The CDR3 contains 15 residues. CDR3 amino acids: CASSYKGVANYGYTF. CDR3 DNA: TGTGCCAGCAGTTACAAAGGGGTAGCTAACTATGGCTACACCTTC.

The chain uses TRBV11-1 and TRBJ2-7; D ambiguous. Trimming took off 2 bases at V and 6 bases at J, with 8 bases between the two ends. Germline loops: CDR1 SGHAT, CDR2 FQDESV (reference sequence). CDR3 size: 12 residues. CDR3 region: CASSLPFLEQYF. The DNA for the CDR3 is TGTGCCAGCAGCTTACCCTTCCTCGAGCAGTACTTC.

J is TRBJ1-2 and V is TRBV6-1, with 7 bases aligning to TRBD1. Germline lookup yields CDR1 MNHNS and CDR2 SASEGT. Trimming cost V 2 bases and J 4 bases; bases outside gene matches: 13. CDR3 length: 17 amino acids. The CDR3 reads CASSERFSAGGSYGYTF. The CDR3 DNA reads as TGTGCCAGCAGTGAAAGATTTTCGGCAGGGGGAAGCTATGGCTACACCTTC.

This chain joins TRBV7-3 and TRBJ1-1, with D maybe TRBD1 (5 bases). V was clipped by 5 bases and J by 4 bases, with 11 bases between them. Germline lookup yields CDR1 SGHTA and CDR2 FQGTGA. This CDR3 spans 13 amino acids. The CDR3 spells CASSPTVGTEAFF. In DNA form, the CDR3 reads TGTGCCAGCAGCCCGACAGTGGGCACTGAAGCTTTCTTT.

This clone was observed a single time. J is TRBJ2-1 and V is TRBV29-1, with 13 bases aligning to TRBD2. The CDR3 covers 16 residues. Germline V gene lookup returns CDR1 SQVTM and CDR2 ANQGSEA. J was trimmed by 0 bases and V by 6 bases; bases with no gene match: 5. The CDR3 nucleotides are TGCAGCGTGTGGACTAGCGGGGGTACCTCCTACAATGAGCAGTTCTTC. This translates into CSVWTSGGTSYNEQFF.

The chain is built from TRBV4-3 and TRBJ2-3; perhaps TRBD1 as D (5 bases). Germline-derived CDR1 and CDR2 are LGHNA and YSLEER. The V end was cut by 1 base, the J end by 2 bases, with 13 bases between. This CDR3 has 16 residues. This chain's CDR3 is CASSQAQGSFTDTQYF. The CDR3 nucleotides read TGCGCCAGCAGCCAAGCCCAGGGAAGTTTCACAGATACGCAGTATTTT.

CDR3 coding DNA: TGCAGCGTTGAGGACAGGGGGCGCAGAAATGAGCAGTTCTTC. This sequence encodes CSVEDRGRRNEQFF. The rearrangement uses TRBV29-1 and TRBJ2-1; 11 positions agree with TRBD1. The germline V gene has CDR1 SQVTM and CDR2 ANQGSEA. The CDR3 consists of 14 residues. Trimming at V came to 3 bases and at J to 7 bases, leaving 5 bases not matched to a gene.

V and J are TRBV5-6 and TRBJ2-7, with 7 bases fitting TRBD2. The germline V gene has CDR1 SGHDT and CDR2 YYEEEE. The junction had 7 bases not matched to a gene; V was cut back by 3 bases and J by 1 base. The CDR3 contains 15 residues. The CDR3 DNA sequence: TGTGCCAGCAGCTCGGGGGGTCCGCTATCCTACGAGCAGTACTTC. Its translation: CASSSGGPLSYEQYF.

The chain couples TRBV6-5 to TRBJ1-3; tentative D call: TRBD1 (5 bases). V was pared by 6 bases and J by 4 bases, with 13 bases between. The CDR3 loop spans 14 amino acids. Looked up from germline, CDR1 is MNHEY and CDR2 is SVGAGI. CDR3 loop: CASRSQGAGNTIYF. For the CDR3, the DNA is TGTGCCAGCAGAAGTCAGGGTGCAGGAAACACCATATATTTT.

The chain recombines TRBV30 with TRBJ1-3; no definite D call. This CDR3 spans 14 amino acids. The V gene's germline CDR1 is GTSNPN and CDR2 SVGIG (reference sequence). V lost 1 base and J lost 4, with 11 bases in between. The CDR3 DNA reads as TGTGCCTGGAGTGACCCTGCTGCGGGAAACACCATATATTTT. Its protein is CAWSDPAAGNTIYF.

The J gene is TRBJ2-3, the V gene TRBV5-1, with 9 nucleotides matching TRBD1. Unmatched junction bases numbered 13, after V lost 4 bases and J lost 7 bases. Germline-derived CDR1 and CDR2 are SGHRS and YFSETQ. The CDR3 is 16 amino acids. As DNA, the CDR3 is TGCGCCAGCAGCCGCCGAACAGGGGGCGATACGTATACGCAGTATTTT. This translates into CASSRRTGGDTYTQYF.

The V call is TRBV10-1, the J call TRBJ1-1, with D tentatively TRBD1 (5 bases). This CDR3 region has 14 residues. The germline gives CDR1 WNHNN, CDR2 SYGVQD (reference sequence). Trimming removed 8 bases from V and 3 bases from J, with 16 bases in between. The CDR3 DNA is TGCGCCAGCTCCCAAGGGGATAGGGACACTGAAGCTTTCTTT. It encodes CASSQGDRDTEAFF.

A remark on this clone: The same CDR3 also results from other DNA sequences found in this sample. This chain connects TRBV19 to TRBJ1-1; D is unclear. Trimming left V 4 bases short and J 0 bases short, with 6 bases between. CDR3 length: 13 amino acids. From germline, CDR1 is LNHDA and CDR2 SQIVND (reference sequence). The CDR3 loop reads CASSNSLNTEAFF. CDR3 in DNA: TGTGCCAGTAGTAACAGCCTGAACACTGAAGCTTTCTTT.

This chain links TRBV4-2 with TRBJ2-3, with 11 nucleotides matching TRBD2. Trimming cost V 3 bases and J 1 base; bases outside gene matches: 3. The germline V gene has CDR1 LGHNA and CDR2 YNFKEQ. This CDR3 has 16 residues. CDR3 nucleotides: TGTGCCAGCAGCCAGCTGGGACTAGCGGGCACAGATACGCAGTATTTT. It specifies CASSQLGLAGTDTQYF.

The rearrangement links TRBV6-1 to TRBJ1-6; weak D call: TRBD1 (6 bases). V was cut by 2 bases and J by 10 bases, with 12 bases left in between. CDR1 and CDR2 from the germline V gene are MNHNS and SASEGT. The CDR3 is made up of 14 amino acids. The CDR3 sequence: CASSEWQGHSPLHF. DNA for the CDR3: TGTGCCAGCAGTGAATGGCAGGGGCACTCACCCCTCCACTTT.

The chain employs TRBV7-9 and TRBJ2-7; TRBD1 matches 8 bases. CDR1 SEHNR and CDR2 FQNEAQ come from the germline V gene (reference sequence). The CDR3 totals 14 residues. The V and J ends lost 3 bases and 2 bases, in that order; junction bases with no gene match: 3. Here the CDR3 DNA reads TGTGCCAGCAGCTTCGGGACAGGTACCTACGAGCAGTACTTC. Its translation: CASSFGTGTYEQYF.

V usage is TRBV27 and J usage is TRBJ2-3; 8 bases match TRBD2. Germline V lookup: CDR1 MNHEY, CDR2 SMNVEV (reference sequence). CDR3 length equals 15 residues. With V trimmed by 5 bases and J by 6 bases, 10 bases remained unmatched. CDR3 sequence: CASSPLAGARDTQYF. The CDR3 nucleotides are TGTGCCAGCAGTCCGCTAGCGGGTGCAAGGGATACGCAGTATTTT.

This chain joins TRBV25-1 and TRBJ2-7; TRBD2 agrees at 13 bases. CDR3 length: 14 amino acids. V shed 8 bases and J 7 bases; nucleotides not matched to a gene: 8. Germline CDR1 reads MGHDK; CDR2 reads SYGVNS. The CDR3 DNA reads as TGTGCCAGCGGGCGGACTAGCGGGGGTGGGGAGCAGTACTTC. This translates into CASGRTSGGGEQYF.